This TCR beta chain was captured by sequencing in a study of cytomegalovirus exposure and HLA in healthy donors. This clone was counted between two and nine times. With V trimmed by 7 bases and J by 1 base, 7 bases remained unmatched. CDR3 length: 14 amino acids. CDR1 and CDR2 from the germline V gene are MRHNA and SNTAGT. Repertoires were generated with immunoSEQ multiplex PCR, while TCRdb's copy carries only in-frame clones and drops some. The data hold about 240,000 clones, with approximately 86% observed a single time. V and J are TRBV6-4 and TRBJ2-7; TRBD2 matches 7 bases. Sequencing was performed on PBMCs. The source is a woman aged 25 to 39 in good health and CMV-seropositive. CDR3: CASKPSGLSYEQYF. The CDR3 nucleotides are TGTGCCAGCAAACCTAGCGGATTGTCCTACGAGCAGTACTTC.